This TCR beta chain was observed in a study of OX40 agonist ivuxolimab in advanced cancers. Study-wide results and caveats: Compared with CD4+, CD8+ T cells on average had more expanded clones.

Sequenced by immunoSEQ multiplex PCR; TCRdb stores in-frame clones only, minus some. The table shows some 74,000 clones, with 82% occurring only once. Details on this clone: Its antigen is not known.

The receptor comes from an adult with an advanced solid tumor such as melanoma, head and neck, liver or kidney cancer. Sequenced here: CD4+ or CD8+ T cells sorted from blood, sampled in a trial of the OX40 agonist ivuxolimab.

The CDR3 DNA follows: TGTGCCAGTAGTATATCGGTTGGGGGACAGCCCCAGCATTTT. Amino acid sequence: CASSISVGGQPQHF. V usage is TRBV19 and J usage is TRBJ1-5, with D possibly matching TRBD1 (5 bases). CDR1 and CDR2 from the germline V gene are LNHDA and SQIVND (reference sequence). Trimming removed 2 bases from V and 7 bases from J, with 12 bases in between. The CDR3 extends over 14 amino acids. Looking up the rest from reference TRBV19 and TRBJ1-5 gives the full variable domain: DGGITQSPKYLFRKEGQNVTLSCEQNLNHDAMYWYRQDPGQGLRLIYYSQIVNDFQKGDIAEGYSVSREKKESFPLTVTSAQKNPTAFYLCASSISVGGQPQHFGDGTRLSIL.